This T cell receptor beta chain emerged from a study of T cell changes during pregnancy in multiple sclerosis. Data came from immunoSEQ multiplex PCR; TCRdb stores just in-frame clones and leaves some out. The profile shows fewer than 50,000 clones, approximately 94% of them singletons. V dropped 3 bases and J dropped 7; count of bases not matched to a gene: 2. The length of the CDR3 is 14 residues. In germline, CDR1 is MRHNA, CDR2 SNTAGT. This clone was counted a single time. The chain carries TRBV6-4 and TRBJ2-1; 11 bases line up with TRBD2. The material sequenced was CD8+ T cells from peripheral blood mononuclear cells, taken before pregnancy. The receptor was isolated from a female donor with multiple sclerosis, enrolled in a pregnancy study. The CDR3 sequence: CASSEGLAANEQFF. The CDR3 DNA sequence: TGTGCCAGCAGTGAGGGACTAGCGGCGAATGAGCAGTTCTTC.